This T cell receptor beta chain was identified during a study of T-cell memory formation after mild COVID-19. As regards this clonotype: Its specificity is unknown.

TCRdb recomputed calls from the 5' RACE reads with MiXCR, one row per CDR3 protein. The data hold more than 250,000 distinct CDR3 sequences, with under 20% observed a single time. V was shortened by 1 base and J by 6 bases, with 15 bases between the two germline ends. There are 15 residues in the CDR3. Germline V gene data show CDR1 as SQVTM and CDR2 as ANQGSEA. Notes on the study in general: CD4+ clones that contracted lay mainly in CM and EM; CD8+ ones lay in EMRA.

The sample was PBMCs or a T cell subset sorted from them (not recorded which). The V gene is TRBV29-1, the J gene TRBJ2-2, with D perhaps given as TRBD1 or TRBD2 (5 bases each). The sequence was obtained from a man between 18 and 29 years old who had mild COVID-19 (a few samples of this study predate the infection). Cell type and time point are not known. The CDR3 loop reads CSVEGGDLGPGELFF. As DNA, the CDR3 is TGCAGCGTTGAAGGAGGGGACCTCGGCCCCGGGGAGCTGTTTTTT.